The clone carrying this T cell receptor (beta chain) was seen more than once but under ten times. TCR beta rearrangements were amplified from peripheral blood genomic DNA. The source of the sample is a study of T cell repertoires in aging, cancer and after chemotherapy. TRB rearrangements spanning V, D and J were amplified using mixed TRB-A/B primers. TCRdb called the multiplex PCR reads again in MiXCR, with one record for every CDR3 protein. Of about 9,200 distinct CDR3 sequences in the sample, about 35% were seen once. This CDR3 comprises 14 residues. Germline CDR1 SGHDT, CDR2 YYEEEE. V was pared by 1 base and J by 4 bases, with 2 bases of the junction left unmatched.

This rearrangement joins TRBV5-6 to TRBJ2-3; 8 bases map to TRBD1. This receptor was taken from a human donor in good health. The specimen was blood. The CDR3 sequence is CASSLRTGPDTQYF. The CDR3 DNA reads as TGTGCCAGCAGCTTGCGGACAGGGCCAGATACGCAGTATTTT.